Presented here are 13 T cell receptor beta chains from one specimen sequenced in a study of a mutant IDH1 vaccine in newly diagnosed glioma (dated by TCRdb to the early 2020s). The sample's time point, from its label and the paper: week 11, during vaccination. Each vaccine dose was 300 ug of a 20-mer mutant IDH1 peptide in Montanide, given subcutaneously with topical imiquimod. No antigen has been assigned to these receptors. Libraries were prepared through the immunoSEQ multiplex PCR assay. TCRdb's version of the immuneACCESS table is confined to in-frame rearrangements and falls short of the full clone set. An unresolved V gene accounts for under half of the shortfall where checked; the remainder is of unknown origin. This sample lists about 120,000 clones; around 77% were detected once. The top ten clonotypes cover 5% to 7% of the sample. The sample here was PBMCs, taken from a glioma patient whose treatment included an IDH1 peptide vaccine. These receptors originate from a man between 40 and 49 years old with glioma.

The V call is TRBV9, the J call TRBJ1-2, with a possible D match to TRBD1 (5 bases). The V gene lost 3 bases and the J gene lost 5 bases, with 17 bases spanning the gap. This CDR3 is 15 amino acids long. Germline-derived CDR1 and CDR2 are SGDLS and YYNGEE. This CDR3 is CASSAPGPPGYGYTF. In DNA form, the CDR3 reads TGTGCCAGCAGCGCCCCGGGACCTCCCGGATATGGCTACACCTTC.

This rearrangement joins TRBV4-1 to TRBJ2-3; D is perhaps TRBD1 (5 bases). The CDR3 has 15 amino acids. Germline CDR1 is MGHRA and CDR2 is YSYEKL. Trimming pared 2 bases from V and 3 bases from J, leaving 12 bases between. The CDR3 loop reads CASSQFFRATDTQYF. CDR3 nucleotide sequence: TGCGCCAGCAGCCAATTTTTCAGGGCGACAGATACGCAGTATTTT.

The chain employs TRBV4-2 and TRBJ2-3; TRBD2 agrees at 12 bases. The V gene's germline CDR1 is LGHNA and CDR2 YNFKEQ. CDR3 size: 17 residues. With V trimmed by 1 base and J by 2 bases, 4 bases remained unmatched. CDR3 sequence reads: CASSQALAGGVTDTQYF. The CDR3 DNA follows: TGTGCCAGCAGCCAAGCACTAGCGGGGGGTGTCACAGATACGCAGTATTTT.

J is TRBJ1-4 and V is TRBV14; D unresolved. The ends were cut back, 3 bases at V and 10 bases at J, with 15 bases in the middle. Germline V gene lookup returns CDR1 SGHDN and CDR2 FVKESK. CDR3 length: 14 residues. The CDR3 DNA follows: TGTGCCAGCAGCCATGACCCTCGCGAAGGAAAACTGTTTTTT. As protein: CASSHDPREGKLFF.

This clone appeared a few times. The chain carries TRBV6-5 and TRBJ1-1, with unresolved D. Germline V lookup: CDR1 MNHEY, CDR2 SVGAGI. Trimming took 10 bases from V and 2 from J, leaving 8 bases between them. This CDR3 contains 11 residues. In nucleotides, the CDR3 is TGTGCCACCGAGTTAAACACTGAAGCTTTCTTT. Its protein is CATELNTEAFF.

This clone was seen only once. The genes are TRBV7-2 and TRBJ2-1; D not resolved. Germline CDR1 and CDR2: SGHTA and FQGNSA. V gave up 2 bases and J gave up 0 bases, with 8 bases separating them. The CDR3 is 15 amino acids. The CDR3 DNA reads as TGTGCCAGCAGCTTAAAGAGTAGCTCCTACAATGAGCAGTTCTTC. Residues: CASSLKSSSYNEQFF.

The chain is built from TRBV28 and TRBJ1-1; D perhaps matches TRBD1 (5 bases). Trimming took 1 base from V and 3 from J, leaving 9 bases between them. The germline V gene has CDR1 MDHEN and CDR2 SYDVKM. The CDR3 runs to 14 residues. This chain's CDR3 is CASSLSGDHTEAFF. Here the CDR3 DNA reads TGTGCCAGCAGTTTATCGGGGGACCACACTGAAGCTTTCTTT.

The chain joins TRBV6-5 to TRBJ2-5; 7 positions match TRBD2. With 0 bases clipped from V and 3 bases from J, the junction kept 1 base outside the gene matches. Germline V gene data show CDR1 as MNHEY and CDR2 as SVGAGI. The CDR3 totals 14 residues. CDR3 nucleotides: TGTGCCAGCAGTTACTCGAGCGGGGAAGAGACCCAGTACTTC. Its translation is CASSYSSGEETQYF.

The rearrangement links TRBV5-1 to TRBJ2-6; 11 nucleotides line up with TRBD1. The CDR3 extends over 18 amino acids. Germline V gene sequence: CDR1 SGHRS, CDR2 YFSETQ. V was pared by 0 bases and J by 3 bases, with 5 bases of the junction left unmatched. The CDR3 region is CASSLAGTGGGGANVLTF. The DNA of the CDR3 is TGCGCCAGCAGCTTGGCCGGGACAGGGGGAGGTGGGGCCAACGTCCTGACTTTC.

This clone was recorded only once. The V and J genes are TRBV7-8 and TRBJ2-4; weak D call: TRBD2 (6 bases). CDR1 and CDR2 (germline): SGHVS, FQNEAQ. The germline V and J ends were trimmed by 1 base and 6 bases, with 19 bases remaining between them. The CDR3 extends over 17 amino acids. For the CDR3, the DNA is TGTGCCAGCAGCTTAGATGGAACCGCTAGCGTTCTAAACATTCAGTACTTC. The encoded protein is CASSLDGTASVLNIQYF. Full variable domain (outside the CDR3, taken from reference TRBV7-8 and TRBJ2-4): GAGVSQSPRYKVAKRGQDVALRCDPISGHVSLFWYQQALGQGPEFLTYFQNEAQLDKSGLPSDRFFAERPEGSVSTLKIQRTQQEDSAVYLCASSLDGTASVLNIQYFGAGTRLSVL.

The rearrangement links TRBV2 to TRBJ1-1, with 7 nucleotides matching TRBD1. Germline values: CDR1 SNHLY, CDR2 FYNNEI. With V trimmed by 5 bases and J by 6 bases, 9 bases remained unmatched. The CDR3 length is 14 residues. The CDR3 reads CASSHRGLDAEAFF. The CDR3 bases are TGTGCCAGCAGTCACAGGGGATTGGACGCTGAAGCTTTCTTT.

This clone appeared a few times. V usage is TRBV7-2 and J usage is TRBJ2-7, with D hard to call. The germline V gene encodes CDR1 SGHTA and CDR2 FQGNSA. The CDR3 extends over 12 amino acids. V dropped 4 bases and J dropped 0 bases, with 4 bases sitting between them. CDR3 residues: CASSSSSYEQYF. In nucleotides, the CDR3 is TGTGCCAGCAGCTCCAGCTCCTACGAGCAGTACTTC.

The chain employs TRBV7-8 and TRBJ2-7; 10 bases map to TRBD1. The CDR3 has 15 residues. Germline V CDR1 and CDR2: SGHVS, FQNEAQ. The trim removed 5 bases at V and 3 bases at J, leaving 7 bases unmatched. CDR3 region: CASSPKTGGGYEQYF. The CDR3 nucleotides read TGTGCCAGCAGCCCTAAGACAGGGGGCGGCTACGAGCAGTACTTC.